Listed here are 21 T cell receptor beta chains from one sample, sequenced in a study of shared T cell receptors in the human thymus. Using immunoSEQ multiplex PCR, the repertoire was profiled, and TCRdb retains in-frame clones only, with some absent. This table holds about 660,000 clones, 70% to 90% found once. These data also featured in a second study, about human thymus T cells.

Sequenced input: thymocytes. Source of these receptors: a boy in the first two years of life with a congenital heart defect.

This rearrangement joins TRBV15 to TRBJ1-3; 7 nucleotides line up with TRBD1. This CDR3 region has 17 residues. Germline V gene lookup returns CDR1 LNHNV and CDR2 YYDKDF (reference sequence). With V trimmed by 0 bases and J by 5 bases, 10 bases remained unmatched. CDR3 region: CATSREPDRDGRNTIYF. The CDR3 DNA reads as TGTGCCACCAGCAGAGAACCCGACAGGGATGGCAGAAACACCATATATTTT. Combining the CDR3 with reference TRBV15 and TRBJ1-3 gives the whole variable domain DAMVIQNPRYQVTQFGKPVTLSCSQTLNHNVMYWYQQKSSQAPKLLFHYYDKDFNNEADTPDNFQSRRPNTSFCFLDIRSPGLGDTAMYLCATSREPDRDGRNTIYFGEGSWLTVV.

The chain couples TRBV5-1 to TRBJ2-6, with 8 bases identical to TRBD1. Unmatched junction bases numbered 9, after V lost 5 bases and J lost 2 bases. The germline V gene has CDR1 SGHRS and CDR2 YFSETQ. The CDR3 spans 17 residues. The DNA for the CDR3 is TGCGCCAGCAGACCAGGACAGGGTGCAGCTGGGGCCAACGTCCTGACTTTC. This gives the protein CASRPGQGAAGANVLTF.

V usage is TRBV28 and J usage is TRBJ2-7; TRBD1 is a possible D gene (6 bases). The CDR3 extends over 16 amino acids. Per germline, CDR1 MDHEN and CDR2 SYDVKM. The germline V and J ends were trimmed by 4 bases and 4 bases, with 20 bases remaining between them. The CDR3 loop reads CASSYPYGQPWYEQYF. The DNA for the CDR3 is TGTGCCAGCAGTTACCCCTACGGACAGCCCTGGTACGAGCAGTACTTC.

The chain has TRBV27 and TRBJ2-7, with 9 bases matching TRBD1. The CDR3 totals 15 residues. The ends lost 2 bases at V and 3 bases at J; junction bases unmatched: 5. Germline loops: CDR1 MNHEY, CDR2 SMNVEV (reference sequence). The CDR3 region has the DNA TGTGCCAGCAGTTTAGGACAGGGGCTTGGCTACGAGCAGTACTTC. This gives the protein CASSLGQGLGYEQYF.

This chain uses TRBV1 with TRBJ2-3; the table's D call, TRBD2, was not checked against the DNA. TRBV1 is a pseudogene. The CDR3 loop spans 19 amino acids. CDR3 sequence reads: CTSSQDLAGGTSGRYTQYF. In nucleotides, the CDR3 is TGCACCAGCAGCCAAGATCTCGCAGGCGGGACTAGCGGGAGGTATACGCAGTATTTT.

The J gene is TRBJ1-3, the V gene TRBV5-6; D is ambiguous. CDR3 length: 13 amino acids. Germline V lookup: CDR1 SGHDT, CDR2 YYEEEE. V was cut by 5 bases and J by 2 bases, with 8 bases left in between. The CDR3: CASSTPAGNTIYF. The CDR3 DNA reads TGTGCCAGCAGTACACCAGCTGGAAACACCATATATTTT. Combining the CDR3 with reference TRBV5-6 and TRBJ1-3 gives the whole variable domain DAGVTQSPTHLIKTRGQQVTLRCSPKSGHDTVSWYQQALGQGPQFIFQYYEEEERQRGNFPDRFSGHQFPNYSSELNVNALLLGDSALYLCASSTPAGNTIYFGEGSWLTVV.

J is TRBJ2-2 and V is TRBV7-2, with TRBD2 matching over 8 bases. CDR1 SGHTA and CDR2 FQGNSA come from the germline V gene. The CDR3 totals 17 residues. Trimming took 3 bases from V and 8 from J; bases not matched to a gene: 14. The CDR3 spells CASSLIAAGEGPGELFF. CDR3 in DNA: TGTGCCAGCAGCTTGATCGCAGCGGGAGAAGGGCCGGGGGAGCTGTTTTTT.

The chain employs TRBV19 and TRBJ1-2; 7 bases agree with TRBD1. CDR3 length equals 18 residues. Germline CDR1 is LNHDA and CDR2 is SQIVND (reference sequence). The V segment lost 3 bases and the J segment 4 bases; nucleotides outside the gene matches: 17. In DNA form, the CDR3 reads TGTGCCAGTAGTATGAAACAGGCCTTATTCCCAGGGGGCTATGGCTACACCTTC. Protein product: CASSMKQALFPGGYGYTF.

The count of this clone is one. The V gene is TRBV11-2, the J gene TRBJ2-1, with 7 bases identical to TRBD1. There are 17 residues in the CDR3. From germline, CDR1 is SGHAT and CDR2 FQNNGV. The V gene end was trimmed by 0 bases and the J gene end by 0 bases; junction bases not matched to a gene: 5. CDR3 region: CASSLDSGGSSYNEQFF. CDR3 in DNA: TGTGCCAGCAGCTTAGATTCAGGGGGATCCTCCTACAATGAGCAGTTCTTC.

Remarks on this clone: At the DNA level, this CDR3 is encoded by other sequences in the same sample as well. The chain has TRBV5-1 and TRBJ2-7, with TRBD2 matching 10 bases. The CDR3 covers 15 residues. In germline, CDR1 is SGHRS, CDR2 YFSETQ. Trimming removed 4 bases from V and 3 bases from J; junction bases left unmatched: 7. The CDR3 protein is CASSTRLAGSYEQYF. CDR3 nucleotides: TGCGCCAGCAGCACCCGACTAGCGGGCAGCTACGAGCAGTACTTC.

The CDR3 here is CASSPLDGVQGHTDTQYF. The CDR3 DNA follows: TGCGCCAGCAGCCCGCTGGATGGGGTGCAGGGCCACACAGATACGCAGTATTTT. This chain uses TRBV5-1 with TRBJ2-3; D might be TRBD1 (5 bases). Looked up from germline, CDR1 is SGHRS and CDR2 is YFSETQ. This CDR3 is 18 amino acids long. V dropped 4 bases and J dropped 2 bases, with 23 bases sitting between them.

The V call is TRBV2, the J call TRBJ2-1; D unresolved. Trimming shortened V by 7 bases and J by 6 bases, and 13 bases separated the two germline ends. Germline V gene lookup returns CDR1 SNHLY and CDR2 FYNNEI. The CDR3 has 13 amino acids. The CDR3 coding sequence is TGTGCCAGCATAAGCGTCCGAGGCAATGAGCAGTTCTTC. Amino acids: CASISVRGNEQFF.

This chain links TRBV21-1 with TRBJ2-7; TRBD1 is the table's D call, not checked against the DNA. TRBV21-1 corresponds to a pseudogene. This CDR3 contains 14 residues. The CDR3 coding sequence is TGTGCCAGCAGCAAAGAGAACAGGAATAAAGAGCAGTACTTC. Translation gives CASSKENRNKEQYF.

V gene TRBV6-6 combines with J gene TRBJ1-1; 11 nucleotides line up with TRBD1. This CDR3 contains 14 residues. V lost 6 bases and J lost 4; bases outside the gene matches: 4. Germline loops: CDR1 MNHNY, CDR2 SVGAGI (reference sequence). The CDR3 loop is CASSRGQGATEAFF. The CDR3 nucleotides read TGTGCCAGCAGCCGTGGACAGGGGGCCACTGAAGCTTTCTTT.

V is TRBV30 and J is TRBJ2-1; 7 positions match TRBD2. With 0 bases clipped from V and 8 bases from J, the junction kept 25 bases outside the gene matches. Germline lookup yields CDR1 GTSNPN and CDR2 SVGIG (reference sequence). This CDR3 spans 20 amino acids. CDR3 nucleotide sequence: TGTGCCTGGAGTGTCACCCGCTCAAGGGGAGGGACTAAACAAGTCGATGAGCAGTTCTTC. Protein: CAWSVTRSRGGTKQVDEQFF.

The chain employs TRBV27 and TRBJ2-5; D may be TRBD2 (7 bases). Trimming took 5 bases from V and 7 from J, leaving 17 bases between them. The CDR3 length is 14 residues. Germline values: CDR1 MNHEY, CDR2 SMNVEV (reference sequence). The CDR3 is CASSAVGGRVTQYF. The CDR3 DNA reads as TGTGCCAGCAGTGCGGTCGGGGGGCGGGTGACCCAGTACTTC.

The chain links TRBV29-1 to TRBJ1-2, with 9 bases fitting TRBD1. The CDR3 totals 14 residues. V dropped 4 bases and J dropped 8; count of bases not matched to a gene: 11. CDR1 SQVTM and CDR2 ANQGSEA come from the germline V gene. Written as DNA, the CDR3 is TGCAGCGTTGTGGGACAGGGTTATCTGGACGGCTACACCTTC. Its translation is CSVVGQGYLDGYTF.

The CDR3 bases are TGTGCCAGCAGTCGGGACAGGGGCGACACCGGGGAGCTGTTTTTT. Protein: CASSRDRGDTGELFF. The chain joins TRBV7-3 to TRBJ2-2, with TRBD1 identical over 10 bases. Germline V gene data show CDR1 as SGHTA and CDR2 as FQGTGA. V dropped 6 bases and J dropped 3; count of bases not matched to a gene: 4. The CDR3 has 15 residues.

V usage is TRBV9 and J usage is TRBJ1-1, with 7 bases matching TRBD1. CDR3 length: 15 residues. Germline CDR1 and CDR2: SGDLS and YYNGEE. V shed 0 bases and J 4 bases; nucleotides not matched to a gene: 6. The CDR3 loop reads CASSVGRGPGTEAFF. The CDR3 region has the DNA TGTGCCAGCAGCGTAGGAAGGGGGCCTGGCACTGAAGCTTTCTTT. The whole variable domain, remainder taken from reference TRBV9 and TRBJ1-1, is DSGVTQTPKHLITATGQRVTLRCSPRSGDLSVYWYQQSLDQGLQFLIQYYNGEERAKGNILERFSAQQFPDLHSELNLSSLELGDSALYFCASSVGRGPGTEAFFGQGTRLTVV.

This clone was counted a few times. The rearrangement uses TRBV19 and TRBJ2-7; D might be TRBD2 (5 bases). The CDR3 length is 15 residues. V lost 6 bases, J lost 5 bases, and 20 bases lay in between. Looked up from germline, CDR1 is LNHDA and CDR2 is SQIVND (reference sequence). The CDR3 loop reads CASSHLGLVPNEQYF. DNA of the CDR3: TGTGCCAGTAGCCACCTCGGACTGGTCCCGAACGAGCAGTACTTC.

The chain is built from TRBV5-6 and TRBJ2-1, with 11 positions matching TRBD2. Unmatched junction bases numbered 13, after V lost 3 bases and J lost 2 bases. Germline lookup yields CDR1 SGHDT and CDR2 YYEEEE. This CDR3 has 19 residues. The CDR3 protein is CASSSILAGEKQAYNEQFF. The DNA of the CDR3 is TGTGCCAGCAGCTCGATACTAGCGGGAGAGAAACAAGCCTACAATGAGCAGTTCTTC.